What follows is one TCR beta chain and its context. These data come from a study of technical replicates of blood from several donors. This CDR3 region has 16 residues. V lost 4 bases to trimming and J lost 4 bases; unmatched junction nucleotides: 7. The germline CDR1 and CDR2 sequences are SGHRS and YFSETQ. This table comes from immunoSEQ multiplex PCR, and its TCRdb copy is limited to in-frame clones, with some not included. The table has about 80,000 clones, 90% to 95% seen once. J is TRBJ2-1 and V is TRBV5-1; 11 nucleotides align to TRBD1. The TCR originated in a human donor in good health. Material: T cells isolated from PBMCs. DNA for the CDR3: TGCGCCAGCAGCCCTCTTGGGACAGGGGGGTACAATGAGCAGTTCTTC. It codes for CASSPLGTGGYNEQFF.